A single sample gave rise to the 31 T cell receptor beta chains below, sequenced in a study of shared clonotypes between healthy human individuals. TCRdb keeps only in-frame clones here, not all; method: immunoSEQ multiplex PCR. The sample has hundreds of thousands of clones, less than 80% seen once. Material: memory CD4+ T cells sorted from blood. As to subset: CD45RA-negative fraction. These receptors came from a woman in her thirties in good health.

The V gene is TRBV2, the J gene TRBJ2-3, with 13 bases lining up with TRBD2. Trimming took 7 bases from V and 4 from J; bases not matched to a gene: 5. The germline CDR1 and CDR2 sequences are SNHLY and FYNNEI. The CDR3 contains 15 residues. The CDR3 spells CASNKLAGGPDTQYF. CDR3 in DNA: TGTGCCAGCAACAAACTAGCGGGAGGGCCAGATACGCAGTATTTT.

The rearrangement uses TRBV9 and TRBJ1-2; maybe TRBD1 (6 bases). Germline values: CDR1 SGDLS, CDR2 YYNGEE. This CDR3 has 15 amino acids. Trimming stripped 4 bases from V and 10 bases from J, with 23 bases between. The CDR3 nucleotides are TGTGCCAGCAGCCCGGGGGGCAACGCCAGGGTGATCTACACCTTC. It is translated as CASSPGGNARVIYTF.

In this sample, this clone turned up a few times. The V gene is TRBV5-1, the J gene TRBJ1-2, with TRBD1 identical over 8 bases. CDR1 SGHRS and CDR2 YFSETQ come from the germline V gene. CDR3 size: 12 residues. The ends lost 5 bases at V and 6 bases at J; junction bases unmatched: 3. This CDR3 reads CASRKDRDGYTF. The CDR3 DNA is TGCGCCAGCAGAAAGGACAGGGATGGCTACACCTTC.

The chain carries TRBV4-2 and TRBJ2-1; 7 bases map to TRBD2. The J segment lost 4 bases and the V segment lost 2 bases, leaving 8 bases of the junction unmatched. Germline CDR1 is LGHNA and CDR2 is YNFKEQ. This CDR3 contains 16 residues. In nucleotides, the CDR3 is TGTGCCAGCAGCCAAAAGAGCGGGGCGGGATACAATGAGCAGTTCTTC. As protein: CASSQKSGAGYNEQFF.

The CDR3 protein is CASSLEGWTPYGPTREEQYF. DNA for the CDR3: TGCGCCAGCAGCTTGGAAGGGTGGACTCCTTATGGACCCACCCGGGAGGAGCAGTACTTC. The rearrangement uses TRBV5-1 and TRBJ2-7; D possibly corresponds to TRBD2 (6 bases). This CDR3 comprises 20 residues. Trimming removed 0 bases from V and 7 bases from J, with 32 bases in between. From germline, CDR1 is SGHRS and CDR2 YFSETQ. The entire variable domain, with the rest obtained from reference TRBV5-1 and TRBJ2-7, is as follows: KAGVTQTPRYLIKTRGQQVTLSCSPISGHRSVSWYQQTPGQGLQFLFEYFSETQRNKGNFPGRFSGRQFSNSRSEMNVSTLELGDSALYLCASSLEGWTPYGPTREEQYFGPGTRLTVT.

The V and J genes are TRBV10-1 and TRBJ1-2, with D perhaps TRBD1 (5 bases). V dropped 2 bases and J dropped 3 bases, with 19 bases sitting between them. Germline CDR1 and CDR2: WNHNN and SYGVQD (reference sequence). The CDR3 covers 17 residues. CDR3 in amino acids: CASSEDHGQGGHYGYTF. DNA for the CDR3: TGCGCCAGCAGTGAGGACCATGGACAAGGCGGTCACTATGGCTACACCTTC.

The rearrangement joins TRBV6-6 to TRBJ1-4; D is ambiguous. CDR1 and CDR2 from the germline V gene are MNHNY and SVGAGI (reference sequence). Trimming removed 1 base from V and 5 bases from J, with 11 bases in between. CDR3 length equals 15 residues. CDR3 DNA sequence: TGTGCCAGCAGTTACTATCCGGGAGCAAATGAAAAACTGTTTTTT. It is translated as CASSYYPGANEKLFF.

The chain joins TRBV23-1 to TRBJ1-5; 7 positions agree with TRBD1. TRBV23-1 is marked as an open reading frame, function uncertain. The CDR3 runs to 17 residues. With 0 bases clipped from V and 5 bases from J, the junction kept 10 bases outside the gene matches. CDR3 sequence (DNA): TGCGCCAGCAGTCAATCAATAAGGCCAGGGGGGGATCAGCCCCAGCATTTT. As protein: CASSQSIRPGGDQPQHF.

With regard to this clone: One end of the junction varies from germline; a read error may be responsible. The J gene is TRBJ2-1, the V gene TRBV7-9; 8 bases match TRBD2. CDR3 size: 16 residues. Germline loops: CDR1 SEHNR, CDR2 FQNEAQ (reference sequence). The CDR3 sequence is CASSLDPGRAYNEQFF. Here the CDR3 DNA reads TGTGCCAGCAGTTTAGACCCCGGGAGGGCCTACAATGAGCAGTTCTTC.

As DNA, the CDR3 is TGCGCCAGCAGCTTGGGACAACTCGACAATGAGCAGTTCTTC. Translating it yields CASSLGQLDNEQFF. The V call is TRBV5-1, the J call TRBJ2-1; no firm D call. In germline, CDR1 is SGHRS, CDR2 YFSETQ. Trimming took 0 bases from V and 5 from J, leaving 9 bases between them. This CDR3 has 14 residues.

The chain links TRBV19 to TRBJ2-7; TRBD2 matches at 9 bases. Germline trimming cut 7 bases from V and 2 bases from J; bases unmatched to any gene: 9. The CDR3 covers 15 residues. Looked up from germline, CDR1 is LNHDA and CDR2 is SQIVND (reference sequence). The CDR3 DNA reads TGTGCCAGTAAAGAGGTGGCTAGCGGGACCTACGAGCAGTACTTC. Amino acid sequence: CASKEVASGTYEQYF.

This rearrangement joins TRBV6-5 to TRBJ2-1, with D perhaps assigned TRBD1 or TRBD2 (6 bases each). V was clipped by 0 bases and J by 8 bases, with 11 bases between them. CDR1 MNHEY and CDR2 SVGAGI come from the germline V gene. CDR3 size: 14 residues. CDR3 coding DNA: TGTGCCAGCAGTTACTCTGAGGAGGGGGATGAGCAGTTCTTC. This codes for CASSYSEEGDEQFF.

This sequence joins TRBV2 and TRBJ2-1; possibly TRBD1 for D (5 bases). The CDR3 is made up of 14 amino acids. Looked up from germline, CDR1 is SNHLY and CDR2 is FYNNEI. The ends were cut back, 2 bases at V and 9 bases at J, with 14 bases in the middle. In nucleotides, the CDR3 is TGTGCCAGCAGTGAAACCACTTGGGGCGGTGAGCAGTTCTTC. It specifies CASSETTWGGEQFF.

This CDR3 is CASSKSGGTYEQYF. CDR3 bases: TGTGCCAGCAGCAAGAGCGGGGGGACCTACGAGCAGTACTTC. The chain couples TRBV5-4 to TRBJ2-7, with TRBD2 identical over 9 bases. The germline CDR1 and CDR2 sequences are SGHNT and YYREEE (reference sequence). V was clipped by 4 bases and J by 2 bases; unmatched bases: 4. The CDR3 spans 14 residues.

The chain recombines TRBV19 with TRBJ2-7; 7 nucleotides agree with TRBD1. Germline CDR1 and CDR2: LNHDA and SQIVND (reference sequence). The V gene end was trimmed by 9 bases and the J gene end by 2 bases; junction bases not matched to a gene: 7. This CDR3 has 13 amino acids. In nucleotides, the CDR3 is TGTGCCAGCAGGGACAGCCAAACCTACGAGCAGTACTTC. It yields the protein CASRDSQTYEQYF.

This chain uses TRBV19 with TRBJ2-2; 10 nucleotides agree with TRBD2. J lost 7 bases, V lost 7 bases, and 9 bases had no gene match. Germline V gene sequence: CDR1 LNHDA, CDR2 SQIVND (reference sequence). This CDR3 is 15 amino acids long. CDR3 region: CASKKASGSVGELFF. Written as DNA, the CDR3 is TGTGCCAGTAAAAAGGCTAGCGGGAGTGTCGGGGAGCTGTTTTTT. Full variable domain (rest looked up from reference TRBV19 and TRBJ2-2): DGGITQSPKYLFRKEGQNVTLSCEQNLNHDAMYWYRQDPGQGLRLIYYSQIVNDFQKGDIAEGYSVSREKKESFPLTVTSAQKNPTAFYLCASKKASGSVGELFFGEGSRLTVL.

Only a few counts were recorded for this clone. This sample also contains other DNA sequences that code for the same CDR3. The CDR3 protein is CASSLSSASYNEQFF. The CDR3, as DNA: TGCGCCAGCAGCTTGTCTAGCGCGTCCTACAATGAGCAGTTCTTC. The chain has TRBV5-1 and TRBJ2-1; D is perhaps TRBD2 (6 bases). Germline CDR1 is SGHRS and CDR2 is YFSETQ. CDR3 length: 15 amino acids. Trimming cost V 1 base and J 1 base, with 9 bases left between them.

This clone has more than one count but fewer than ten. V is TRBV30 and J is TRBJ2-7; TRBD1 matches at 11 bases. CDR3 size: 14 residues. With 3 bases clipped from V and 9 bases from J, the junction kept 10 bases outside the gene matches. Per the germline V gene, CDR1 is GTSNPN and CDR2 is SVGIG (reference sequence). The CDR3 reads CAWSPGQGGSGQYF. The CDR3 bases are TGTGCCTGGAGCCCGGGACAGGGGGGATCGGGGCAGTACTTC.

The count of this clone is one. This chain uses TRBV4-1 with TRBJ2-1, with D unclear. Germline-derived CDR1 and CDR2 are MGHRA and YSYEKL. This CDR3 is built from 15 residues. Trimming removed 1 base from V and 1 base from J, with 8 bases in between. The CDR3 spells CASSQAIGSYNEQFF. CDR3 bases: TGCGCCAGCAGCCAAGCTATCGGGTCCTACAATGAGCAGTTCTTC.

This chain connects TRBV29-1 to TRBJ2-3; D not resolved. Per germline, CDR1 SQVTM and CDR2 ANQGSEA. CDR3 length: 12 residues. CDR3 coding DNA: TGCAGTGTAAACGTCCAGGCAGATACGCAGTATTTT. It codes for CSVNVQADTQYF.

The chain recombines TRBV27 with TRBJ2-1, with 12 bases matching TRBD2. The CDR3 extends over 16 amino acids. Trimming removed 2 bases from V and 6 bases from J; junction bases left unmatched: 5. Germline CDR1 reads MNHEY; CDR2 reads SMNVEV (reference sequence). CDR3 region: CASSLLAGGPINEQFF. The DNA of the CDR3 is TGTGCCAGCAGTTTACTAGCGGGAGGGCCGATCAATGAGCAGTTCTTC.

The J gene is TRBJ1-4, the V gene TRBV5-1; D uncertain. In germline, CDR1 is SGHRS, CDR2 YFSETQ. The V end was cut by 4 bases, the J end by 1 base, with 11 bases between. This CDR3 is 15 amino acids long. The CDR3 is CASSPLGETNEKLFF. CDR3 bases: TGCGCCAGCAGCCCCCTTGGGGAAACTAATGAAAAACTGTTTTTT.

The CDR3 loop is CASSQPGGKSYNEQFF. The DNA for the CDR3 is TGCGCCAGCAGCCAGCCTGGCGGGAAATCCTACAATGAGCAGTTCTTC. This chain uses TRBV4-1 with TRBJ2-1, with TRBD2 as a possible D gene (6 bases). V was clipped by 3 bases and J by 1 base, with 13 bases between them. CDR3 size: 16 residues. CDR1 and CDR2 from the germline V gene are MGHRA and YSYEKL.

The genes are TRBV9 and TRBJ2-2; no definite D call. Germline values: CDR1 SGDLS, CDR2 YYNGEE. The V end was cut by 3 bases, the J end by 1 base, with 13 bases between. The CDR3 is made up of 16 amino acids. The CDR3: CASSDAYGLNTGELFF. CDR3 DNA sequence: TGTGCCAGCAGCGACGCGTACGGATTGAACACCGGGGAGCTGTTTTTT.

J is TRBJ2-3 and V is TRBV10-1, with TRBD2 identical over 8 bases. Germline loops: CDR1 WNHNN, CDR2 SYGVQD (reference sequence). V trimming: 2 bases; J trimming: 6 bases; junction bases outside the gene matches: 10. The CDR3 is made up of 16 amino acids. The CDR3 DNA follows: TGCGCCAGCAGTGAGGGCCTGGGACTAGGATCGGATACGCAGTATTTT. As protein: CASSEGLGLGSDTQYF.

The J gene is TRBJ1-2, the V gene TRBV5-1; 10 bases align to TRBD1. With 4 bases clipped from V and 8 bases from J, the junction kept 5 bases outside the gene matches. The CDR3 is 13 residues long. Per germline, CDR1 SGHRS and CDR2 YFSETQ. CDR3 bases: TGCGCCAGCAGCCGCGGACAGGGGGTAGGCTACACCTTC. Translating gives CASSRGQGVGYTF.

J is TRBJ2-1 and V is TRBV25-1, with 8 bases lining up with TRBD2. CDR1 and CDR2 from the germline V gene are MGHDK and SYGVNS. This CDR3 spans 15 amino acids. V lost 5 bases and J lost 8; bases outside the gene matches: 11. CDR3 region: CASSPGRAMVDEQFF. The CDR3 DNA sequence: TGTGCCAGCAGTCCCGGGAGGGCCATGGTGGATGAGCAGTTCTTC.

Worth noting for this clone: The junction departs from the called germline gene at one end, perhaps through a read error. The chain has TRBV5-1 and TRBJ1-1; no clear D gene. The CDR3 extends over 15 amino acids. CDR1 is SGHRS, CDR2 YFSETQ, per germline. The CDR3 region is CASNLPDQPNAEAFF. The CDR3 nucleotides are TGCGCCAGCAACTTACCTGATCAACCGAACGCTGAAGCTTTCTTT.

This clone was observed once. The chain joins TRBV6-5 to TRBJ2-5, with D tentatively TRBD1 (6 bases). The J call may be faulty, since TRBJ2-7 better matches the DNA end. Germline V gene data show CDR1 as MNHEY and CDR2 as SVGAGI. This CDR3 comprises 14 residues. Here the CDR3 reads CASSQETGLYEQYF. In DNA, the CDR3 is TGTGCCAGCTCACAGGAGACAGGACTTTACGAGCAGTACTTC.

The V gene is TRBV5-1, the J gene TRBJ2-1; D is undetermined. Trimming took 1 base from V and 5 from J, leaving 13 bases between them. The CDR3 covers 15 residues. The germline V gene has CDR1 SGHRS and CDR2 YFSETQ. The CDR3 sequence is CASSLSAASDNEQFF. CDR3 nucleotides: TGCGCCAGCAGCTTGTCGGCAGCGTCCGACAATGAGCAGTTCTTC.

The chain employs TRBV28 and TRBJ1-5; TRBD1 might be the D (6 bases). The CDR3 is 17 amino acids. The V end lost 5 bases, the J end lost 0 bases, and 17 bases lay between the germline ends. CDR1 and CDR2 (germline): MDHEN, SYDVKM. Written as DNA, the CDR3 is TGTGCCAGCAGTCTCAGGGGTTTACGGCATAGCAATCAGCCCCAGCATTTT. Amino acids: CASSLRGLRHSNQPQHF.